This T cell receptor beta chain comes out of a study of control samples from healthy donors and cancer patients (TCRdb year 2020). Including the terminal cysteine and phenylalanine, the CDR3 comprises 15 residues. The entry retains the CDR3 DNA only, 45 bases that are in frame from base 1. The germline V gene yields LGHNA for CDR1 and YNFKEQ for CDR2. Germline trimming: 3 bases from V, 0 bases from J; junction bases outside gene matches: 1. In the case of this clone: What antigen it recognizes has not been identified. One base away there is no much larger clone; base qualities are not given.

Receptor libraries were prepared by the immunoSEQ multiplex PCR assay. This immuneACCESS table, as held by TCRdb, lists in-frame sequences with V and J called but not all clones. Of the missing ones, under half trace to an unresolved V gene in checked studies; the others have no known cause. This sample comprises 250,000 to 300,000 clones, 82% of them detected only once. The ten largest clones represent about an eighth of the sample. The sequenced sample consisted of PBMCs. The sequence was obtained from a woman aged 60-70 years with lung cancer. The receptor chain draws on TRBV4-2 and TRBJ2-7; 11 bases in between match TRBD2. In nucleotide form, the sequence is TGTGCCAGCAGCCATGGGACTAGCGGCTCCTACGAGCAGTACTTC. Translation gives CASSHGTSGSYEQYF.